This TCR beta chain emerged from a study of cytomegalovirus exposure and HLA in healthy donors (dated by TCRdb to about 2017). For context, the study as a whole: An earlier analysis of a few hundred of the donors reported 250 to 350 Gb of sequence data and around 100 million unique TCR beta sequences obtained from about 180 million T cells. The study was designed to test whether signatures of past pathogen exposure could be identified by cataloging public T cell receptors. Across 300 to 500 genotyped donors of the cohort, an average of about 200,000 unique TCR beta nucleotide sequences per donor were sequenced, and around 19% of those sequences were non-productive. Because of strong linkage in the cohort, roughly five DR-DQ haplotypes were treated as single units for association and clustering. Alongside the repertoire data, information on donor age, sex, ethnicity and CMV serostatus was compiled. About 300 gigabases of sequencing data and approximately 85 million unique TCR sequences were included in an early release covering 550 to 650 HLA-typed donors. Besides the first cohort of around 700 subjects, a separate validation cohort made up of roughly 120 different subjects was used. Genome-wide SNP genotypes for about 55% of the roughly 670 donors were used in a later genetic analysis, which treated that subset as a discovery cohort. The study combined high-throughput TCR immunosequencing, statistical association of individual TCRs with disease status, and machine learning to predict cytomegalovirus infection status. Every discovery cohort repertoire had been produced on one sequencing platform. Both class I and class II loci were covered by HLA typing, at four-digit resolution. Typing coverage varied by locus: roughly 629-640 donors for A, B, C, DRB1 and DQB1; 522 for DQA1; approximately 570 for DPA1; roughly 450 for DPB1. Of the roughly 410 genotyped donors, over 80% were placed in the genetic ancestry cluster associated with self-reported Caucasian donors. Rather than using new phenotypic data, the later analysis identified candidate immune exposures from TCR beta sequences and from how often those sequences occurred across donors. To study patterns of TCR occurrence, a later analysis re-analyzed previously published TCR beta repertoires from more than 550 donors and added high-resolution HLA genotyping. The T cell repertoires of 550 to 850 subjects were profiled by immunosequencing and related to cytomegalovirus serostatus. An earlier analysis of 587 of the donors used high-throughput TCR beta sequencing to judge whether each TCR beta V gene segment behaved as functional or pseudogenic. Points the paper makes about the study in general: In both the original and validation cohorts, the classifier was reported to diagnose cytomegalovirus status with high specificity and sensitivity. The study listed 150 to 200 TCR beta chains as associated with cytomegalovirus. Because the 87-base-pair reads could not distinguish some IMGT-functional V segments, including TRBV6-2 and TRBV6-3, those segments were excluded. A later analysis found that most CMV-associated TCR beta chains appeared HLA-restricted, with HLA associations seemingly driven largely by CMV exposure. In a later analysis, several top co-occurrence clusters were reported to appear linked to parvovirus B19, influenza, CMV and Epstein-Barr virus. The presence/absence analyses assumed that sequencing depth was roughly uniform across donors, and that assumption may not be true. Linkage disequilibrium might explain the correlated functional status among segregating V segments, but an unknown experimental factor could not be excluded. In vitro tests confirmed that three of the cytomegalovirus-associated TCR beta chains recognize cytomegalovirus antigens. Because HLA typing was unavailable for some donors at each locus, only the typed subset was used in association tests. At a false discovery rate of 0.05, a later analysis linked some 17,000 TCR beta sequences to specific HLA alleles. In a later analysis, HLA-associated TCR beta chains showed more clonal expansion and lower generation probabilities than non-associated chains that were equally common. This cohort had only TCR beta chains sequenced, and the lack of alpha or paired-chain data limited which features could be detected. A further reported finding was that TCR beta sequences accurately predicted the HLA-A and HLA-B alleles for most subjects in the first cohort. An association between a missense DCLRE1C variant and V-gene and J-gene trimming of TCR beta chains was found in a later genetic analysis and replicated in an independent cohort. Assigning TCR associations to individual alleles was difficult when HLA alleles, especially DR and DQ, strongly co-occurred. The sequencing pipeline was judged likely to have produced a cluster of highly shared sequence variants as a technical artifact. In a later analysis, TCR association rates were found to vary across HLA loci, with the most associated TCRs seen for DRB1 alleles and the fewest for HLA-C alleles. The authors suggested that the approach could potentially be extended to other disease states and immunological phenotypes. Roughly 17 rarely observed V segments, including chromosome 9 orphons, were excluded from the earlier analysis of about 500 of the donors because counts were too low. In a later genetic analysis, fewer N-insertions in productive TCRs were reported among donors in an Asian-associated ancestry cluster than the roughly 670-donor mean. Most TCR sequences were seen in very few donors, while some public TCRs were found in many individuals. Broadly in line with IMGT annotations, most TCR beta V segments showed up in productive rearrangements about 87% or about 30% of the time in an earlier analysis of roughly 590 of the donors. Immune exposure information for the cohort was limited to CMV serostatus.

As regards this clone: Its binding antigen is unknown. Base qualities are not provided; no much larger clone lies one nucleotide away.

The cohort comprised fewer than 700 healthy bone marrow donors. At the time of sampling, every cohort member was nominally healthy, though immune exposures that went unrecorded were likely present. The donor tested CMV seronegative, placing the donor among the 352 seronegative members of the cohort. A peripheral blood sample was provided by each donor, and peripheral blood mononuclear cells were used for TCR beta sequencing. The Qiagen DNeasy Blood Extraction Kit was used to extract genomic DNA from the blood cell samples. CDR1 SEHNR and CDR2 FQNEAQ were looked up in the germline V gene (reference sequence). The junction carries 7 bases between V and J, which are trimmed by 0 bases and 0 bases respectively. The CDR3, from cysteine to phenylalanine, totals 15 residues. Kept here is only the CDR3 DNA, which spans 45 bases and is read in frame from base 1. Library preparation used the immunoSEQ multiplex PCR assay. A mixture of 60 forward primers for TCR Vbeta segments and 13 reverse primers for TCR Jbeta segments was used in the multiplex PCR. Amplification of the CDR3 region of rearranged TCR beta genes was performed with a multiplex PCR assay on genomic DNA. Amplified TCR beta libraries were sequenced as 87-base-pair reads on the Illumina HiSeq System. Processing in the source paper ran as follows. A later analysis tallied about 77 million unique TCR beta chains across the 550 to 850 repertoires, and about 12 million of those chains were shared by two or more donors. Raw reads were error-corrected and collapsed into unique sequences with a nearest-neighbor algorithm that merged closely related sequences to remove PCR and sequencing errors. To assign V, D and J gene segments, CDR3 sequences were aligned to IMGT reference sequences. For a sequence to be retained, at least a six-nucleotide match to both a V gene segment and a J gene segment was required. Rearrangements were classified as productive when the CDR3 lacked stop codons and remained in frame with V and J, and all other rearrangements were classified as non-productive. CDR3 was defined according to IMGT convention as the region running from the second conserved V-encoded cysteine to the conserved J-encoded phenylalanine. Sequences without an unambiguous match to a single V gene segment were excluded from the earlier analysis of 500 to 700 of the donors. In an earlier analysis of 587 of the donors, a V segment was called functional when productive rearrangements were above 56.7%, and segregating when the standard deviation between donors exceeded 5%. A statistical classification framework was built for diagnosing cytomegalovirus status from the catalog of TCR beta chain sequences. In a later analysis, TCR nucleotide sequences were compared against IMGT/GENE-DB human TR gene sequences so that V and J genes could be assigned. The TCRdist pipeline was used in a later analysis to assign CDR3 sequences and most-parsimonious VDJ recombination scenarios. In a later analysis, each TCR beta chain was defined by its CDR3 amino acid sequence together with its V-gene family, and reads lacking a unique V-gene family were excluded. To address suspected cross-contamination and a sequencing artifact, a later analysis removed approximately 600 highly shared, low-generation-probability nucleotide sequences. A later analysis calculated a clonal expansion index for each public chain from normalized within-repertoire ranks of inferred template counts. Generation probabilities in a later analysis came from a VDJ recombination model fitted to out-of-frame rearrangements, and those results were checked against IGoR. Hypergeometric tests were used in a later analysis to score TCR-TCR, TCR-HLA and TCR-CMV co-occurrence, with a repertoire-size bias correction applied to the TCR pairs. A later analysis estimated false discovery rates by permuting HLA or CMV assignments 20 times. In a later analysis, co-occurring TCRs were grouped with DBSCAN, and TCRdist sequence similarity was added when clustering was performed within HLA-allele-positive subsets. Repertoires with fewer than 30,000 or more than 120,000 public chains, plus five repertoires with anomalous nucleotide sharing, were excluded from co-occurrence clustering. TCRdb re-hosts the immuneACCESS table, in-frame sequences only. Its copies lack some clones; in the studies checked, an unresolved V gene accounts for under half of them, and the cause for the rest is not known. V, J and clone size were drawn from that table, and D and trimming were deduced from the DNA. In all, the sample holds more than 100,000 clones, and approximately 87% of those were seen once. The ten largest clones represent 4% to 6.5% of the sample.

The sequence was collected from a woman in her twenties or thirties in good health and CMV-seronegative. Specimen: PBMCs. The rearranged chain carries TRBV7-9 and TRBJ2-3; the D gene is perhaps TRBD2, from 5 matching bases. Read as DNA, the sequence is TGTGCCAGCAGCTTAGCTCCGGGGAGCACAGATACGCAGTATTTT. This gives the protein CASSLAPGSTDTQYF.